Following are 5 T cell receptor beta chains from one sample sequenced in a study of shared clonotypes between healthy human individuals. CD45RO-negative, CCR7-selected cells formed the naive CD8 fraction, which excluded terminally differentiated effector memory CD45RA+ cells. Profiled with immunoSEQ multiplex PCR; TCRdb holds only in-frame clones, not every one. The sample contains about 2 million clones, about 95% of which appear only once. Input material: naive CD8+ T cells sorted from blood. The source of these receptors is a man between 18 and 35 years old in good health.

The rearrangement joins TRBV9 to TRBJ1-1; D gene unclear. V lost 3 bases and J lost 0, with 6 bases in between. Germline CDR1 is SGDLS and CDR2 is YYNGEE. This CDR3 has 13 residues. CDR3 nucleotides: TGTGCCAGCAGCGCCCCCTTGAACACTGAAGCTTTCTTT. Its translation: CASSAPLNTEAFF.

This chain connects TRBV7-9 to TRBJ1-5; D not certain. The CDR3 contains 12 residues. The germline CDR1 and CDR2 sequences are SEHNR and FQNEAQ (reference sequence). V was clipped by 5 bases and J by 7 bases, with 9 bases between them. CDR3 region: CASSKQGQPQHF. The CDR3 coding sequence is TGTGCCAGCAGCAAACAAGGACAGCCCCAGCATTTT. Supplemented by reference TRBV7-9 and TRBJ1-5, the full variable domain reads DTGVSQNPRHKITKRGQNVTFRCDPISEHNRLYWYRQTLGQGPEFLTYFQNEAQLEKSRLLSDRFSAERPKGSFSTLEIQRTEQGDSAMYLCASSKQGQPQHFGDGTRLSIL.

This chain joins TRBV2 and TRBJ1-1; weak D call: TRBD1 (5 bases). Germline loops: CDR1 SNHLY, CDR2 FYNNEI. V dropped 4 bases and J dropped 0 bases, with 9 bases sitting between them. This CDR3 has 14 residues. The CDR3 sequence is CASSGGPMNTEAFF. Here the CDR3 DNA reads TGTGCCAGCAGTGGGGGCCCGATGAACACTGAAGCTTTCTTT.

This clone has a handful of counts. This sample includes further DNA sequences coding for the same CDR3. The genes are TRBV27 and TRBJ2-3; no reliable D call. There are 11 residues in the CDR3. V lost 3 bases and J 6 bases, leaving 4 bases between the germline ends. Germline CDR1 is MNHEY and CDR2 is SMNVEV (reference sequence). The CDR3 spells CASSFGDTQYF. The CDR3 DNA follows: TGTGCCAGCAGTTTCGGCGATACGCAGTATTTT.

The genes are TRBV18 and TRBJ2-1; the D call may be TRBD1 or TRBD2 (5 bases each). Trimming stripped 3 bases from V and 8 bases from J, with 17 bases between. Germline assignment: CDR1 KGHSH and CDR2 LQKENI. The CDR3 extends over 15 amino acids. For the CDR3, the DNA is TGTGCCAGCTCACCGTCTCTCACTCGGGGCGATGAGCAGTTCTTC. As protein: CASSPSLTRGDEQFF.